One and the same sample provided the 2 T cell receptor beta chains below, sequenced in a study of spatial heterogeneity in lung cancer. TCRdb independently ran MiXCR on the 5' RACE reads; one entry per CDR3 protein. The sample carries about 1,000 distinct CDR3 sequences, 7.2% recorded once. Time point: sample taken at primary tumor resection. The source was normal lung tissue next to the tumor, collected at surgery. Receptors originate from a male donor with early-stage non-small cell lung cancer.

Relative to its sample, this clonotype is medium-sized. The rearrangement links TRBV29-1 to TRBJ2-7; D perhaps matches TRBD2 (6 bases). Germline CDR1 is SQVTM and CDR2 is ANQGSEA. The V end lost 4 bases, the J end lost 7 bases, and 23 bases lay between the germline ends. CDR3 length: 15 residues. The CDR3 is CSVAGPGEFGWEQYF. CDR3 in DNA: TGCAGCGTTGCAGGTCCGGGAGAGTTTGGGTGGGAGCAGTACTTC.

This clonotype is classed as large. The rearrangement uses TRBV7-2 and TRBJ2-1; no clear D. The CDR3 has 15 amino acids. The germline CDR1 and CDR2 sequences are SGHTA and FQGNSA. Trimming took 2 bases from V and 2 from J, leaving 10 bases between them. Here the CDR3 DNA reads TGTGCCAGCAGCTTAACCCAATACCCCTACAATGAGCAGTTCTTC. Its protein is CASSLTQYPYNEQFF.